Each of the 5 T cell receptor beta chains below was sequenced from the same sample in a study of blood T cell repertoires in COVID-19. Sequencing used immunoSEQ multiplex PCR; TCRdb keeps in-frame clones, though not all of them. The profile shows 75,000 to 95,000 clones, roughly 70% of them singletons. The source material was peripheral blood. The receptors were sampled from a man aged 65 to 85 with COVID-19, enrolled during active disease.

Only a few counts were recorded for this clone. The chain combines TRBV30 with TRBJ1-1, with a weak D call TRBD1 (5 bases). With 0 bases removed from V and 1 base from J, the gap between germline ends came to 12 bases. The V gene's germline CDR1 is GTSNPN and CDR2 SVGIG (reference sequence). The CDR3 covers 15 residues. The chain's CDR3 is CAWSVSDRPNTEAFF. The CDR3 DNA reads as TGTGCCTGGAGTGTCTCAGACAGACCGAACACTGAAGCTTTCTTT.

This chain links TRBV7-2 with TRBJ1-4; possibly TRBD1 for D (6 bases). V shed 5 bases and J shed 1 base, with 23 bases lying between them. CDR3 size: 19 residues. Germline lookup yields CDR1 SGHTA and CDR2 FQGNSA. The CDR3 coding sequence is TGTGCCAGCAGCCTCTTGTGGGGACAAAGTTTAGGAACTAATGAAAAACTGTTTTTT. Its protein is CASSLLWGQSLGTNEKLFF. The full variable domain, its missing parts supplied by reference TRBV7-2 and TRBJ1-4, is GAGVSQSPSNKVTEKGKDVELRCDPISGHTALYWYRQSLGQGLEFLIYFQGNSAPDKSGLPSDRFSAERTGGSVSTLTIQRTQQEDSAVYLCASSLLWGQSLGTNEKLFFGSGTQLSVL.

The chain uses TRBV28 and TRBJ1-2; tentative D call: TRBD1 (5 bases). V lost 1 base to trimming and J lost 6 bases, with 15 bases between them. The CDR3 sequence is 15 residues long. Looked up from germline, CDR1 is MDHEN and CDR2 is SYDVKM. In DNA form, the CDR3 reads TGTGCCAGCAGTTTATTGGGGGGAGGAAGTCATGGCTACACCTTC. Its protein is CASSLLGGGSHGYTF.

This chain joins TRBV7-2 and TRBJ2-7; D is undetermined. This CDR3 spans 14 amino acids. CDR1 SGHTA and CDR2 FQGNSA come from the germline V gene. The V end was cut by 2 bases, the J end by 0 bases, with 8 bases between. The CDR3 protein is CASSLNPGSYEQYF. CDR3 nucleotide sequence: TGTGCCAGCAGCTTAAATCCGGGCTCCTACGAGCAGTACTTC. Combining the CDR3 with reference TRBV7-2 and TRBJ2-7 gives the whole variable domain GAGVSQSPSNKVTEKGKDVELRCDPISGHTALYWYRQSLGQGLEFLIYFQGNSAPDKSGLPSDRFSAERTGGSVSTLTIQRTQQEDSAVYLCASSLNPGSYEQYFGPGTRLTVT.

The chain combines TRBV5-1 with TRBJ2-2, with D tentatively TRBD2 (6 bases). The CDR3 is 15 residues long. V was clipped by 0 bases and J by 4 bases, with 10 bases between them. Germline V gives CDR1 SGHRS, CDR2 YFSETQ. The CDR3 nucleotides are TGCGCCAGCAGCTTGGACGGGAGAGGCACCGGGGAGCTGTTTTTT. Protein: CASSLDGRGTGELFF.